This T cell receptor (beta chain) was sequenced during a study of T cells in Graves' hyperthyroidism and ophthalmopathy. Study-level results: Most thyroid clonotypes that were expanded above 0.001 also turned up in blood.

TCR beta CDR3 region amplification was performed from RNA transcripts. The HTBI primer set drove a first-round RT-PCR of the TCR CDR3. TCRdb passed the multiplex PCR reads through MiXCR, listing each CDR3 protein once. The repertoire holds under 350,000 distinct CDR3 sequences, with roughly an eighth as singletons. Germline V gene lookup returns CDR1 MNHEY and CDR2 SVGEGT. The CDR3 totals 15 residues. Trimming removed 4 bases at V and 0 bases at J, with 9 bases between. This clonotype was seen a few times. Antigen: not known. The study included ophthalmopathy patients with Clinical Activity Score at least 3, NOSPECS grade at least 4 and duration under 3 months. Not enrolled were patients with uncontrolled infection, other autoimmune disease, pregnancy or lactation. Diagnostic assessment was based on clinical symptoms, serum thyroxine and TRAb, thyroid ultrasound and orbital computed tomography.

This receptor was obtained from a woman aged 40 to 50 with Graves' ophthalmopathy. The V and J genes are TRBV6-2 or TRBV6-3 and TRBJ2-2; tentatively, D is TRBD1 (5 bases). The source material was blood. This CDR3 reads CASSWGGANTGELFF. The DNA of the CDR3 is TGTGCCAGCAGTTGGGGCGGCGCGAACACCGGGGAGCTGTTTTTT.